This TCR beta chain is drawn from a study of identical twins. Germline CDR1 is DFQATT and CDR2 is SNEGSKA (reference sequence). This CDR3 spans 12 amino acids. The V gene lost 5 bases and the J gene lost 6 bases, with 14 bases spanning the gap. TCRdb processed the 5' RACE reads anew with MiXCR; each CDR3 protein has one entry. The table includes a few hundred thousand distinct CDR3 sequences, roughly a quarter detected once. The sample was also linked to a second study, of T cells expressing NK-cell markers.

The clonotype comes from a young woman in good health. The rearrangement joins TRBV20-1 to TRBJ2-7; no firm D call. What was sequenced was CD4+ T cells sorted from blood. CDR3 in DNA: TGCAGTGCTGGGGTCTCACCCCCCGAGCAGTACTTC. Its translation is CSAGVSPPEQYF.